The 24 T cell receptor beta chains presented below share a single source sample, sequenced in a study of blood T cell repertoires in COVID-19. The data were produced by immunoSEQ multiplex PCR, yet TCRdb's version contains in-frame clones alone and is incomplete. The sample holds around 40,000 clones, about 94% seen once. Specimen: peripheral blood. Every receptor here comes from a human donor with active COVID-19. The donor label of this sample is uncertain.

This rearrangement joins TRBV28 to TRBJ1-2; D is undetermined. CDR1 and CDR2 (germline): MDHEN, SYDVKM. Trimming shortened V by 3 bases and J by 1 base, and 6 bases separated the two germline ends. This CDR3 is built from 13 residues. The CDR3 is CASSFGLNYGYTF. The CDR3, as DNA: TGTGCCAGCAGTTTCGGACTTAACTATGGCTACACCTTC.

The V and J genes are TRBV28 and TRBJ1-6; possibly TRBD1 for D (6 bases). The CDR3 runs to 16 residues. Deletions cut 1 base from V and 9 bases from J, with 16 bases between. The germline gives CDR1 MDHEN, CDR2 SYDVKM. The CDR3 sequence is CASSLSHQGRSSPLHF. CDR3 DNA: TGTGCCAGCAGTTTATCCCATCAGGGGCGAAGTTCACCCCTCCACTTT.

The chain links TRBV15 to TRBJ2-5, with 10 positions matching TRBD2. After removal of 3 bases from V and 5 bases from J, the junction contained 15 bases not matched to a gene. Per germline, CDR1 LNHNV and CDR2 YYDKDF (reference sequence). The CDR3 has 18 amino acids. CDR3 region: CATSRDLAGAVNVETQYF. The CDR3 nucleotides read TGTGCCACCAGCAGGGATCTAGCGGGAGCGGTGAATGTGGAGACCCAGTACTTC. The full variable domain, rest sourced from reference TRBV15 and TRBJ2-5, is DAMVIQNPRYQVTQFGKPVTLSCSQTLNHNVMYWYQQKSSQAPKLLFHYYDKDFNNEADTPDNFQSRRPNTSFCFLDIRSPGLGDTAMYLCATSRDLAGAVNVETQYFGPGTRLLVL.

J is TRBJ2-2 and V is TRBV7-2; D is perhaps TRBD1 (6 bases). CDR1 is SGHTA, CDR2 FQGNSA, per germline. CDR3 length: 17 residues. Trimming cost V 8 bases and J 1 base, with 20 bases left between them. The CDR3, as DNA: TGTGCCAGCCGACCGCCGGGACAACAGCGGAACACCGGGGAGCTGTTTTTT. Its protein is CASRPPGQQRNTGELFF.

The V gene is TRBV5-1, the J gene TRBJ2-6; TRBD1 matches 8 bases. V lost 7 bases and J lost 1; bases outside the gene matches: 7. The CDR3 spans 16 residues. Germline CDR1 and CDR2: SGHRS and YFSETQ. In DNA, the CDR3 is TGCGCCAGCGCCGGGACAGGACGATCTGGGGCCAACGTCCTGACTTTC. Translating it yields CASAGTGRSGANVLTF.

The J gene is TRBJ2-5, the V gene TRBV7-2, with 10 bases identical to TRBD2. Per the germline V gene, CDR1 is SGHTA and CDR2 is FQGNSA. V lost 5 bases, J lost 7 bases, and 7 bases stayed unmatched. The CDR3 has 14 residues. CDR3 region: CASSQGLAEMTQYF. The CDR3 nucleotides read TGTGCCAGCAGCCAAGGACTAGCGGAAATGACCCAGTACTTC.

The rearrangement uses TRBV7-2 and TRBJ2-7, with D maybe TRBD2 (5 bases). CDR3 length: 13 residues. Germline-derived CDR1 and CDR2 are SGHTA and FQGNSA. Trimming shortened V by 5 bases and J by 2 bases, and 10 bases separated the two germline ends. The CDR3 DNA sequence: TGTGCCAGCAGCCCCTTCGGGGCCTACGAGCAGTACTTC. Residues: CASSPFGAYEQYF.

This clone came up a few times. The chain combines TRBV11-1 with TRBJ2-3, with D maybe TRBD2 (6 bases). The CDR3 length is 12 residues. Trimming removed 3 bases from V and 5 bases from J, with 6 bases in between. Per germline, CDR1 SGHAT and CDR2 FQDESV (reference sequence). CDR3 amino acids: CASSLGGDTQYF. CDR3 coding DNA: TGTGCCAGCAGCTTGGGGGGAGATACGCAGTATTTT.

V is TRBV5-1 and J is TRBJ2-3, with 8 bases lining up with TRBD1. The V gene end was trimmed by 0 bases and the J gene end by 3 bases; junction bases not matched to a gene: 9. CDR1 and CDR2 from the germline V gene are SGHRS and YFSETQ. The CDR3 length is 17 residues. The CDR3 here is CASSLETGHRGTDTQYF. The CDR3 bases are TGCGCCAGCAGCTTGGAGACAGGTCACAGGGGGACAGATACGCAGTATTTT. The full variable domain, rest sourced from reference TRBV5-1 and TRBJ2-3, is KAGVTQTPRYLIKTRGQQVTLSCSPISGHRSVSWYQQTPGQGLQFLFEYFSETQRNKGNFPGRFSGRQFSNSRSEMNVSTLELGDSALYLCASSLETGHRGTDTQYFGPGTRLTVL.

V usage is TRBV5-1 and J usage is TRBJ1-1; TRBD1 matches at 8 bases. Germline V lookup: CDR1 SGHRS, CDR2 YFSETQ. Losses at the gene ends were 5 bases for V and 3 bases for J; bases not matched to a gene: 6. This CDR3 comprises 14 residues. DNA of the CDR3: TGCGCCAGCAGAACGGGGACAGGATACACTGAAGCTTTCTTT. Its protein product is CASRTGTGYTEAFF. The whole variable domain, filled in from reference TRBV5-1 and TRBJ1-1, reads KAGVTQTPRYLIKTRGQQVTLSCSPISGHRSVSWYQQTPGQGLQFLFEYFSETQRNKGNFPGRFSGRQFSNSRSEMNVSTLELGDSALYLCASRTGTGYTEAFFGQGTRLTVV.

The rearrangement uses TRBV28 and TRBJ1-5, with D possibly matching TRBD1 (5 bases). Germline loops: CDR1 MDHEN, CDR2 SYDVKM. This CDR3 comprises 14 residues. V dropped 4 bases and J dropped 4 bases, with 11 bases sitting between them. This CDR3 is CASSSGQGNQPQHF. The CDR3 bases are TGTGCCAGCAGTTCCGGACAAGGAAATCAGCCCCAGCATTTT.

The V gene is TRBV7-9, the J gene TRBJ1-3, with 7 positions matching TRBD1. V gave up 5 bases and J gave up 4 bases; unmatched junction bases: 11. The CDR3 runs to 16 residues. Germline CDR1 and CDR2: SEHNR and FQNEAQ (reference sequence). This CDR3 reads CASSQWPTGKGNTIYF. As DNA, the CDR3 is TGTGCCAGCAGCCAATGGCCGACAGGGAAGGGAAACACCATATATTTT.

This sequence joins TRBV25-1 and TRBJ1-2; unclear D gene. This CDR3 region has 16 residues. The germline CDR1 and CDR2 sequences are MGHDK and SYGVNS. Trimming took 4 bases from V and 1 from J, leaving 16 bases between them. CDR3 sequence: CASSGLTDLDNYGYTF. CDR3 nucleotide sequence: TGTGCCAGCAGTGGGTTAACAGACCTCGATAACTATGGCTACACCTTC.

The chain uses TRBV28 and TRBJ2-7; 9 nucleotides align to TRBD1. Germline assignment: CDR1 MDHEN and CDR2 SYDVKM. The CDR3 runs 15 residues. V lost 6 bases to trimming and J lost 0 bases; unmatched junction nucleotides: 6. CDR3 sequence: CASRRPQGASYEQYF. CDR3 sequence (DNA): TGTGCCAGCAGGCGCCCACAGGGGGCCTCCTACGAGCAGTACTTC.

The chain uses TRBV4-3 and TRBJ2-1; D is perhaps TRBD2 (5 bases). From germline, CDR1 is LGHNA and CDR2 YSLEER. V gave up 0 bases and J gave up 3 bases, with 27 bases separating them. The CDR3 is 21 residues long. The CDR3 region is CASSQDSVRALRVTVYNEQFF. CDR3 DNA sequence: TGCGCCAGCAGCCAAGATTCGGTGAGGGCCCTCCGGGTTACTGTCTACAATGAGCAGTTCTTC.

The chain joins TRBV3-1 (or the pseudogene TRBV3-2) to TRBJ2-2, with a tentative D call TRBD2 (7 bases). The CDR3 extends over 14 amino acids. The V gene lost 3 bases and the J gene lost 4 bases, with 9 bases spanning the gap. Germline CDR1 is LGHDT and CDR2 is YNNKEL (reference sequence). The DNA for the CDR3 is TGTGCCAGCAGCCAGAGGGGGGGCACCGGGGAGCTGTTTTTT. Its protein product is CASSQRGGTGELFF.

This clone came up once. The rearrangement joins TRBV7-9 to TRBJ2-1; the match to TRBD2 covers 8 bases. With V trimmed by 1 base and J by 4 bases, 6 bases remained unmatched. CDR3 size: 16 residues. Per the germline V gene, CDR1 is SEHNR and CDR2 is FQNEAQ (reference sequence). Here the CDR3 DNA reads TGTGCCAGCAGCTTAGTCGGTAGCGGGGTGTACAATGAGCAGTTCTTC. Amino acid sequence: CASSLVGSGVYNEQFF.

This clone occurred a few times. The chain has TRBV3-1 (or the pseudogene TRBV3-2) and TRBJ1-5, with D possibly TRBD1 on 5 matching bases. Trimming shortened V by 6 bases and J by 0 bases, and 12 bases separated the two germline ends. The CDR3 length is 15 residues. Germline CDR1 reads LGHDT; CDR2 reads YNNKEL (reference sequence). The CDR3, as DNA: TGTGCCAGCAGTCATCAGGGTTATAGCAATCAGCCCCAGCATTTT. Translating it yields CASSHQGYSNQPQHF.

The genes are TRBV11-3 and TRBJ1-6; possible D gene TRBD1, 6 bases. Looked up from germline, CDR1 is SGHNT and CDR2 is YENEEA. The V end was cut by 4 bases, the J end by 10 bases, with 17 bases between. The CDR3 contains 15 residues. This CDR3 is CASSSRQERESPLHF. The CDR3 nucleotides are TGTGCCAGCAGCTCTCGACAGGAGCGGGAATCACCCCTCCACTTT.

V is TRBV10-2 and J is TRBJ2-5; 12 nucleotides line up with TRBD2. The germline CDR1 and CDR2 sequences are WSHSY and SAAADI. The CDR3 totals 15 residues. V was clipped by 8 bases and J by 4 bases; unmatched bases: 8. Here the CDR3 reads CASRLAGETGETQYF. The CDR3 region has the DNA TGCGCCAGCCGACTAGCGGGAGAAACTGGAGAGACCCAGTACTTC.

V is TRBV12-5 and J is TRBJ1-5, with 9 nucleotides matching TRBD1. Looked up from germline, CDR1 is LGHNT and CDR2 is FRNRAP. The CDR3 length is 15 residues. J was trimmed by 7 bases and V by 6 bases; bases with no gene match: 10. This CDR3 reads CASGGPDRGWQPQHF. CDR3 bases: TGTGCTAGTGGGGGGCCCGACAGGGGGTGGCAGCCCCAGCATTTT.

This clone came up a few times. The J gene is TRBJ1-5, the V gene TRBV19; D remains ambiguous. The CDR3 is 14 residues long. Trimming took 6 bases from V and 6 from J, leaving 15 bases between them. Germline V lookup: CDR1 LNHDA, CDR2 SQIVND (reference sequence). The CDR3 is CASSLSPLRQPQHF. The CDR3 nucleotides read TGTGCCAGTAGCTTAAGCCCCCTACGTCAGCCCCAGCATTTT.

The CDR3 loop reads CASSLAVQGSMQFF. CDR3 nucleotide sequence: TGTGCCAGCAGCTTAGCCGTACAGGGATCTATGCAGTTCTTC. V usage is TRBV7-2 and J usage is TRBJ2-1, with TRBD1 as a possible D gene (6 bases). In germline, CDR1 is SGHTA, CDR2 FQGNSA. The CDR3 length is 14 residues. Trimming cost V 0 bases and J 12 bases, with 15 bases left between them.

This clone was found once. The chain uses TRBV25-1 and TRBJ2-1; 10 bases agree with TRBD2. V shed 6 bases and J 4 bases; nucleotides not matched to a gene: 6. There are 15 residues in the CDR3. Germline-derived CDR1 and CDR2 are MGHDK and SYGVNS. This chain's CDR3 is CASSPGLARYNEQFF. CDR3 nucleotide sequence: TGTGCCAGCAGCCCGGGACTAGCGAGATACAATGAGCAGTTCTTC. Full variable domain (outside the CDR3, taken from reference TRBV25-1 and TRBJ2-1): EADIYQTPRYLVIGTGKKITLECSQTMGHDKMYWYQQDPGMELHLIHYSYGVNSTEKGDLSSESTVSRIRTEHFPLTLESARPSHTSQYLCASSPGLARYNEQFFGPGTRLTVL.